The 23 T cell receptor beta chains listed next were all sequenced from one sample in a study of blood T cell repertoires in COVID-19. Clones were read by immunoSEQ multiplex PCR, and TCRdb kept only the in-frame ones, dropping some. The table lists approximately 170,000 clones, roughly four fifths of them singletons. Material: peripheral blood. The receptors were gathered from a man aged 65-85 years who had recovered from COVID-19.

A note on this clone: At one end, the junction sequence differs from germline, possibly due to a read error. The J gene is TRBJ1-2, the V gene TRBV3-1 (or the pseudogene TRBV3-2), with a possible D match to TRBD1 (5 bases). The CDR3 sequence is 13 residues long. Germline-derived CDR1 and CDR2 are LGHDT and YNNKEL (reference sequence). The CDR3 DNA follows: TGTGCCAGCAGCCAGGACATAAACTATAGCTACACCTTC. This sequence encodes CASSQDINYSYTF.

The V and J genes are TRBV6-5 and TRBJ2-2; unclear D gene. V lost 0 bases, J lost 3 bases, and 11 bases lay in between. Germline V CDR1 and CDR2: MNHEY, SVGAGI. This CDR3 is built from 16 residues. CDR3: CASSYSYKRDTGELFF. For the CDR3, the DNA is TGTGCCAGCAGTTACTCATATAAGCGAGACACCGGGGAGCTGTTTTTT.

CDR3 amino acids: CASTGLGYTF. The CDR3 DNA sequence: TGTGCCAGCACCGGGTTGGGCTACACCTTC. The chain carries TRBV2 and TRBJ1-2; D is unclear. The germline V and J ends were trimmed by 7 bases and 8 bases, with 8 bases remaining between them. The CDR3 covers 10 residues. Germline lookup yields CDR1 SNHLY and CDR2 FYNNEI.

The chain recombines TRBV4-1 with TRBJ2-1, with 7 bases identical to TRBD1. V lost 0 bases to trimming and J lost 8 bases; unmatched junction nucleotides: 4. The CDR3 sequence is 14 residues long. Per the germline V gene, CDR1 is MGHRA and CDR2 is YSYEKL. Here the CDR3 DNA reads TGCGCCAGCAGCCAAGATCAACAGGGGCATGAGCAGTTCTTC. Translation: CASSQDQQGHEQFF.

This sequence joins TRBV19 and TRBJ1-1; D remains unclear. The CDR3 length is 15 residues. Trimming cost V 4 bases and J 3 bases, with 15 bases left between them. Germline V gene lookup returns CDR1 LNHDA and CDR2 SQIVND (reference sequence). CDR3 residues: CASSTDRRLYTEAFF. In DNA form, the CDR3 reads TGTGCCAGTAGTACGGACCGAAGACTATACACTGAAGCTTTCTTT.

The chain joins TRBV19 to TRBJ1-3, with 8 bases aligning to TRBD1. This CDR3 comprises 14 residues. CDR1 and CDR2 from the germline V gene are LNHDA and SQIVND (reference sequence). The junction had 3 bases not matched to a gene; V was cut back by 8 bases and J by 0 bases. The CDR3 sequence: CASRTGSSGNTIYF. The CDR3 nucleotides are TGTGCCAGTCGGACAGGGAGCTCTGGAAACACCATATATTTT.

CDR3 protein: CASNYVAGNEQFF. CDR3 nucleotide sequence: TGTGCCAGCAACTACGTAGCAGGGAATGAGCAGTTCTTC. The chain links TRBV2 to TRBJ2-1; the D gene is possibly TRBD1 (5 bases). V lost 7 bases and J lost 7, with 14 bases in between. There are 13 residues in the CDR3. CDR1 and CDR2 (germline): SNHLY, FYNNEI.

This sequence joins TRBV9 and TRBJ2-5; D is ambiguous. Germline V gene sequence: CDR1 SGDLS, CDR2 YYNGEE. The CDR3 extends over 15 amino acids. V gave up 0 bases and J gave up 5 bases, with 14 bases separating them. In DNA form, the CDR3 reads TGTGCCAGCAGCGTAGAACCTCGCAGGATGGAGACCCAGTACTTC. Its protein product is CASSVEPRRMETQYF.

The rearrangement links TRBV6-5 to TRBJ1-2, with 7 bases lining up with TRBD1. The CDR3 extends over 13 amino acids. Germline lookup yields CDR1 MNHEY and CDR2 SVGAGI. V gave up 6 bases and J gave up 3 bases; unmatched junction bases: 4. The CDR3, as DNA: TGTGCCAGCAGCCCCGGGACAGACTATGGCTACACCTTC. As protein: CASSPGTDYGYTF.

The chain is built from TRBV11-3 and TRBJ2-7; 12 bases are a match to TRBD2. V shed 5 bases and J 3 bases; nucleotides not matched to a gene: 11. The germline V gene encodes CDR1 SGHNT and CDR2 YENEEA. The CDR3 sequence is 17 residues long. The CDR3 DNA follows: TGTGCCAGCAGCGAAGAGACTAGCGGGAGAATGTGCTACGAGCAGTACTTC. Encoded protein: CASSEETSGRMCYEQYF.

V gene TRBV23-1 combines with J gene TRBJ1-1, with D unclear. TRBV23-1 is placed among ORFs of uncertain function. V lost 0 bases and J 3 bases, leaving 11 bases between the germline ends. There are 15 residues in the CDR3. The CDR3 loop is CASSQSSEVDTEAFF. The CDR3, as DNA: TGCGCCAGCAGTCAATCGTCCGAGGTGGACACTGAAGCTTTCTTT.

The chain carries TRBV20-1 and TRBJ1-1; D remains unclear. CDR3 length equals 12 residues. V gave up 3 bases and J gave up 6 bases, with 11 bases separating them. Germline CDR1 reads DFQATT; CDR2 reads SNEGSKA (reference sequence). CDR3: CSASGGSAEAFF. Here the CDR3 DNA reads TGCAGTGCTAGTGGAGGGAGTGCTGAAGCTTTCTTT.

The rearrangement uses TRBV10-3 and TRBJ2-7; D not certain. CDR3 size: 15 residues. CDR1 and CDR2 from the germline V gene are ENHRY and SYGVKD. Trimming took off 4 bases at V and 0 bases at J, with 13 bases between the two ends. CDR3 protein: CAISGADLNSYEQYF. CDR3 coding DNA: TGTGCCATCAGTGGGGCAGACCTGAACTCCTACGAGCAGTACTTC.

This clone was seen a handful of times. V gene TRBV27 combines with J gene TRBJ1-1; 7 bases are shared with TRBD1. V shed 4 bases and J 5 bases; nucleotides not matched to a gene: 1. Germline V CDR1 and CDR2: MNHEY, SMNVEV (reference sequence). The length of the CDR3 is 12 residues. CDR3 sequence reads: CASSSGGTEAFF. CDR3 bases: TGTGCCAGCAGTTCAGGGGGGACTGAAGCTTTCTTT.

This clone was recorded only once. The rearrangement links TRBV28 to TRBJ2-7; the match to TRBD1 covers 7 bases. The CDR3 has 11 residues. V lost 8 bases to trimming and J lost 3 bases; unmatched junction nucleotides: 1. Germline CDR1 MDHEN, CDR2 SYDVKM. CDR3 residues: CASGDSYEQYF. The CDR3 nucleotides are TGTGCCAGCGGGGACAGCTACGAGCAGTACTTC.

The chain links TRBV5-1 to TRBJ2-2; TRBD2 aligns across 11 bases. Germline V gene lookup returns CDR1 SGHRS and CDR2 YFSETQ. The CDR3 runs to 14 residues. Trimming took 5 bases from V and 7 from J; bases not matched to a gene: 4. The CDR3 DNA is TGCGCCAGCAGACCGGGACTAGCGGACGGGGAGCTGTTTTTT. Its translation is CASRPGLADGELFF. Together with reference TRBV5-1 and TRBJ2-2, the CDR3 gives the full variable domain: KAGVTQTPRYLIKTRGQQVTLSCSPISGHRSVSWYQQTPGQGLQFLFEYFSETQRNKGNFPGRFSGRQFSNSRSEMNVSTLELGDSALYLCASRPGLADGELFFGEGSRLTVL.

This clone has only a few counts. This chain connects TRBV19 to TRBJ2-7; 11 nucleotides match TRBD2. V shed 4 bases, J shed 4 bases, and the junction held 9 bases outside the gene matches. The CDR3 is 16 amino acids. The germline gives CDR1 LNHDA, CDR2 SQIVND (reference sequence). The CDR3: CASSSSGTSGIYEQYF. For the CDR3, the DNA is TGTGCCAGTAGTAGCTCCGGGACTAGCGGAATATACGAGCAGTACTTC. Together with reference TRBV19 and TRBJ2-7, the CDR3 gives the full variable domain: DGGITQSPKYLFRKEGQNVTLSCEQNLNHDAMYWYRQDPGQGLRLIYYSQIVNDFQKGDIAEGYSVSREKKESFPLTVTSAQKNPTAFYLCASSSSGTSGIYEQYFGPGTRLTVT.

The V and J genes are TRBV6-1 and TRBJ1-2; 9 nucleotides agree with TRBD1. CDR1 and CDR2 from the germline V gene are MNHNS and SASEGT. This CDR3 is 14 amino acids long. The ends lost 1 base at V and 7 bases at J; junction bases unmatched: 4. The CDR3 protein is CASSEGDRAFGYTF. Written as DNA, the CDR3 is TGTGCCAGCAGTGAAGGGGACAGGGCTTTTGGCTACACCTTC.

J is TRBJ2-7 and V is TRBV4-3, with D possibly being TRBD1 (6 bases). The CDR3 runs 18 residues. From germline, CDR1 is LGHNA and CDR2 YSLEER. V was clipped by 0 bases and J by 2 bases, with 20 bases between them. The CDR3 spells CASSQDWGPSTSTYEQYF. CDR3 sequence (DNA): TGCGCCAGCAGCCAAGATTGGGGGCCGTCCACTTCGACCTACGAGCAGTACTTC.

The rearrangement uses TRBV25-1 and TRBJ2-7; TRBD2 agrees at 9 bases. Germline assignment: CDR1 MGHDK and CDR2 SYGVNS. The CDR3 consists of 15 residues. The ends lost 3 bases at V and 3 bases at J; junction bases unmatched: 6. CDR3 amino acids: CASSDPAGGYYEQYF. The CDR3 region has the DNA TGTGCCAGCAGTGATCCCGCGGGAGGGTACTACGAGCAGTACTTC.

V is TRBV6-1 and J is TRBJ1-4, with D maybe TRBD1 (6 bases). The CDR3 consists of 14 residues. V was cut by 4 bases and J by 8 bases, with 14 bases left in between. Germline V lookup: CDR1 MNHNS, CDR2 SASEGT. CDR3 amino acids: CASSAQGTPEKLFF. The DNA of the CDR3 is TGTGCCAGCAGTGCACAGGGTACCCCAGAAAAACTGTTTTTT.

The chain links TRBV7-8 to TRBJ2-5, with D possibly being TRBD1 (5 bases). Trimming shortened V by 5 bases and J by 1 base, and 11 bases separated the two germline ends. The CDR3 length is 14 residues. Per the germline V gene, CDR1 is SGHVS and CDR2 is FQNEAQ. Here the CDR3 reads CASSQTEIQETQYF. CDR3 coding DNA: TGTGCCAGCAGCCAGACAGAAATCCAAGAGACCCAGTACTTC.

The CDR3 is CASSEAGDYGYTF. CDR3 nucleotide sequence: TGTGCCAGCAGTGAAGCAGGAGACTATGGCTACACCTTC. V usage is TRBV6-1 and J usage is TRBJ1-2; D gene uncertain. The CDR3 has 13 amino acids. The V end lost 0 bases, the J end lost 3 bases, and 5 bases lay between the germline ends. Germline V gene lookup returns CDR1 MNHNS and CDR2 SASEGT.